This is a list of T cell receptor beta chains from one sample in a study of neoadjuvant anti-PD-1 for oral cavity cancer. Assay used: immunoSEQ multiplex PCR; TCRdb lists only in-frame clones, some missing. Among about 14,000 clones listed, around 36% were seen once. Sequencing used tumor tissue, obtained after nivolumab (anti-PD-1) treatment. These receptors all stem from a person aged 40-85 years with oral cavity squamous cell carcinoma. The CDR3 runs from the conserved cysteine through the conserved F or W. A D gene is named only where the DNA matches it firmly. Expanded clones are given a class, and other clones once, few, many or no size at all.

V gene: TRBV27
J gene: TRBJ2-7
D gene: .
clone size: few
CDR3 DNA: TGTGCCAGCAGACCGACTAACTCCTACGAGCAGTACTTC
CDR3 protein: CASRPTNSYEQYF

V gene: TRBV27
J gene: TRBJ2-1
D gene: TRBD2
clone size: .
CDR3 DNA: TGTGCCAGCAGTTGGCTAGCGGAGAACAATGAGCAGTTCTTC
CDR3 protein: CASSWLAENNEQFF

V gene: TRBV10-3
J gene: TRBJ1-1
D gene: TRBD1
clone size: few
CDR3 DNA: TGTGCCATCAGTGAGTCGAGGGACAGGGGTGAAGCTTTCTTT
CDR3 protein: CAISESRDRGEAFF

V gene: TRBV28
J gene: TRBJ2-2
D gene: .
clone size: .
CDR3 DNA: TGTGCCAGCAGCCGCCTTACCCTTCCCGGGGAGCTGTTTTTT
CDR3 protein: CASSRLTLPGELFF

V gene: TRBV5-6
J gene: TRBJ2-1
D gene: .
clone size: few
CDR3 DNA: TGTGCCAGCAGCTTAACAGGGACGGAGTTCTTC
CDR3 protein: CASSLTGTEFF

V gene: TRBV5-1
J gene: TRBJ2-7
D gene: TRBD1
clone size: .
CDR3 DNA: TGCGCCAGCACCCTCGCCGGGACAGGGGGCGACGAGCAGTACTTC
CDR3 protein: CASTLAGTGGDEQYF

V gene: TRBV5-5
J gene: TRBJ1-1
D gene: .
clone size: .
CDR3 DNA: TGTGCCAGCAGCTTGTCTGTAGCCATGAACACTGAAGCTTTCTTT
CDR3 protein: CASSLSVAMNTEAFF

V gene: TRBV14
J gene: TRBJ1-4
D gene: TRBD1
clone size: .
CDR3 DNA: TGTGCCAGCAGCGACAGGGTCAAGGAAAAACTGTTTTTT
CDR3 protein: CASSDRVKEKLFF

V gene: TRBV6-5
J gene: TRBJ2-5
D gene: .
clone size: .
CDR3 DNA: TGTGCCAGCAGTGGCTTCGCGGGTTGGGAGACCCAGTACTTC
CDR3 protein: CASSGFAGWETQYF

V gene: TRBV6-1
J gene: TRBJ1-2
D gene: TRBD1
clone size: .
CDR3 DNA: TGTGCCAGCAGGGGGGACAGGGCCTCTAACTATGGCTACACCTTC
CDR3 protein: CASRGDRASNYGYTF

V gene: TRBV5-6
J gene: TRBJ1-1
D gene: .
clone size: .
CDR3 DNA: TGTGCCAGCAGCTTGGTAGGGGGGAACACTGAAGCTTTCTTT
CDR3 protein: CASSLVGGNTEAFF

V gene: TRBV6-1
J gene: TRBJ1-5
D gene: .
clone size: .
CDR3 DNA: TGTGCCAGCAATGAACCGGGAGGAGGCAATCAGCCCCAGCATTTT
CDR3 protein: CASNEPGGGNQPQHF

V gene: TRBV5-5
J gene: TRBJ1-2
D gene: .
clone size: .
CDR3 DNA: TGTGCCAGCAGCACATGGACCGCTCCCCATGGCTACACCTTC
CDR3 protein: CASSTWTAPHGYTF

V gene: TRBV4-3
J gene: TRBJ1-2
D gene: .
clone size: .
CDR3 DNA: TGCGCCAGCAGCCAAGGCCGGGGCGGCTACACCTTC
CDR3 protein: CASSQGRGGYTF

V gene: TRBV11-2
J gene: TRBJ2-7
D gene: .
clone size: .
CDR3 DNA: TGTGCCTCCAGGGCAGGGTCCTACTACGAGCAGTACTTC
CDR3 protein: CASRAGSYYEQYF

V gene: TRBV15
J gene: TRBJ1-5
D gene: .
clone size: .
CDR3 DNA: TGTGCCACCAGCCCAGACACGGGGTATGATCAGCCCCAGCATTTT
CDR3 protein: CATSPDTGYDQPQHF

V gene: TRBV7-6
J gene: TRBJ2-2
D gene: TRBD1
clone size: .
CDR3 DNA: TGTGCCAGCAGCTCGGGACAGGGAGGGACCGGGGAGCTGTTTTTT
CDR3 protein: CASSSGQGGTGELFF

V gene: TRBV21-1
J gene: TRBJ2-7
D gene: .
clone size: .
CDR3 DNA: TGTGCCAGCAGCAAAGGGACAGGGGGCGCCGAGCAGTACTTC
CDR3 protein: CASSKGTGGAEQYF

V gene: TRBV7-2
J gene: TRBJ1-5
D gene: .
clone size: .
CDR3 DNA: TGTGCCAGCAGCTTGGGGTACAGGACCAATCAGCCCCAGCATTTT
CDR3 protein: CASSLGYRTNQPQHF

V gene: TRBV10-2
J gene: TRBJ2-7
D gene: .
clone size: few
CDR3 DNA: TGCGCCAGCAGTGAGGGCGGGACCCCCTACGAGCAGTACTTC
CDR3 protein: CASSEGGTPYEQYF

V gene: TRBV5-1
J gene: TRBJ2-3
D gene: .
clone size: few
CDR3 DNA: TGCGCCAGCAGCTTGGTTCAACCATCCCCCGGGGATACGCAGTATTTT
CDR3 protein: CASSLVQPSPGDTQYF

V gene: TRBV5-1
J gene: TRBJ1-5
D gene: .
clone size: few
CDR3 DNA: TGCGCCAGCAGCTTATCAGGGGCCCTAAATCAGCCCCAGCATTTT
CDR3 protein: CASSLSGALNQPQHF

V gene: TRBV5-6
J gene: TRBJ2-7
D gene: TRBD1
clone size: few
CDR3 DNA: TGTGCCAGCAGCGCCGGGACAGGGTACGAGCAGTACTTC
CDR3 protein: CASSAGTGYEQYF

V gene: TRBV2
J gene: TRBJ1-6
D gene: .
clone size: few
CDR3 DNA: TGTGCCAGCAGTGAGGGACAACCCTATAATTCACCCCTCCACTTT
CDR3 protein: CASSEGQPYNSPLHF

V gene: TRBV7-9
J gene: TRBJ1-2
D gene: .
clone size: few
CDR3 DNA: TGTGCCAGCAGCTTTTTTGGGGTTCGAGGCTACACCTTC
CDR3 protein: CASSFFGVRGYTF

V gene: TRBV5-5
J gene: TRBJ1-1
D gene: .
clone size: many
CDR3 DNA: TGTGCCAGCAGCACTCGACAGGTTGCGGACACTGAAGCTTTCTTT
CDR3 protein: CASSTRQVADTEAFF

V gene: TRBV18
J gene: TRBJ2-5
D gene: TRBD1
clone size: .
CDR3 DNA: TGTGCCAGCACCAGGACAGGGGCCCAAGAGACCCAGTACTTC
CDR3 protein: CASTRTGAQETQYF

V gene: TRBV6-5
J gene: TRBJ1-4
D gene: TRBD1
clone size: .
CDR3 DNA: TGTGCCAGCAGCTACAGGGGGCTAGGGGAAAAACTGTTTTTT
CDR3 protein: CASSYRGLGEKLFF

V gene: TRBV30
J gene: TRBJ1-2
D gene: .
clone size: medium-sized
CDR3 DNA: TGTGCCTGGAGCGGACAGTCCGGTGGCTACACCTTC
CDR3 protein: CAWSGQSGGYTF

V gene: TRBV6-1
J gene: TRBJ1-6
D gene: .
clone size: .
CDR3 DNA: TGTGCCAGCAGTGAATCCGCCCTCGCTAGAGGGGATTCACCCCTCCACTTT
CDR3 protein: CASSESALARGDSPLHF

V gene: TRBV10-3
J gene: TRBJ2-5
D gene: .
clone size: .
CDR3 DNA: TGTGCCATCAGTGGACAGGCGCAAGAGACCCAGTACTTC
CDR3 protein: CAISGQAQETQYF

V gene: TRBV11-2
J gene: TRBJ2-7
D gene: .
clone size: .
CDR3 DNA: TGTGCCAGCAGCTCAAGCTTCTCCAGCCCAGGGGTCGACGAGCAGTACTTC
CDR3 protein: CASSSSFSSPGVDEQYF

V gene: TRBV9
J gene: TRBJ1-1
D gene: .
clone size: .
CDR3 DNA: TGTGCCAGCAGCTTCCTTGAGGGGACTGAAGCTTTCTTT
CDR3 protein: CASSFLEGTEAFF

V gene: TRBV4-3
J gene: TRBJ2-7
D gene: TRBD2
clone size: .
CDR3 DNA: TGCGCCAGCAGCCAAGAACGGAGCGGGGTAAGCTACGAGCAGTACTTC
CDR3 protein: CASSQERSGVSYEQYF

V gene: TRBV10-1
J gene: TRBJ2-5
D gene: TRBD1
clone size: few
CDR3 DNA: TGCGCCAGCAGTGACTCTAGGACAGGATCCACCCACCCACAAGAGACCCAGTACTTC
CDR3 protein: CASSDSRTGSTHPQETQYF

V gene: TRBV4-3
J gene: TRBJ1-4
D gene: TRBD1
clone size: few
CDR3 DNA: TGCGCCAGCAGCCAAGAGTACAGGGGAGGTGCTAATGAAAAACTGTTTTTT
CDR3 protein: CASSQEYRGGANEKLFF

V gene: TRBV7-8
J gene: TRBJ2-7
D gene: .
clone size: .
CDR3 DNA: TGTGCCAGCAGCTTAGTTACGGGTACCTACGAGCAGTACTTC
CDR3 protein: CASSLVTGTYEQYF

V gene: TRBV4-3
J gene: TRBJ2-3
D gene: .
clone size: .
CDR3 DNA: TGCGCCAGCAGCCAAGATTCCCCAGATACGCAGTATTTT
CDR3 protein: CASSQDSPDTQYF

V gene: TRBV9
J gene: TRBJ1-4
D gene: .
clone size: few
CDR3 DNA: TGTGCCAGCAGCGAGGGGAGACAGCAGAATGAAAAACTGTTTTTT
CDR3 protein: CASSEGRQQNEKLFF

V gene: TRBV5-6
J gene: TRBJ1-2
D gene: .
clone size: .
CDR3 DNA: TGTGCCAGCACCCTGAGCCCTGACTATGGCTACACCTTC
CDR3 protein: CASTLSPDYGYTF

V gene: TRBV19
J gene: TRBJ2-3
D gene: .
clone size: .
CDR3 DNA: TGTGCCAGTAGTATTATGCAGGGTCTCACAGATACGCAGTATTTT
CDR3 protein: CASSIMQGLTDTQYF

V gene: TRBV27
J gene: TRBJ1-2
D gene: .
clone size: .
CDR3 DNA: TGTGCCAGCAGTTTATGGGGGGAGGGGCACGATGGCTACACCTTC
CDR3 protein: CASSLWGEGHDGYTF

V gene: TRBV7-2
J gene: TRBJ2-7
D gene: TRBD1
clone size: medium-sized
CDR3 DNA: TGTGCCAGCAGCTTAGTAACAGGGGGCAAGTACGAGCAGTACTTC
CDR3 protein: CASSLVTGGKYEQYF

V gene: TRBV25-1
J gene: TRBJ1-1
D gene: TRBD1
clone size: .
CDR3 DNA: TGTGCCAGCAGTGGCAGGGGGCAGGCTGAAGCTTTCTTT
CDR3 protein: CASSGRGQAEAFF

V gene: TRBV9
J gene: TRBJ1-2
D gene: .
clone size: few
CDR3 DNA: TGTGCCAGCAGCGTAGGGTCAGGGGTGAGTGGCTACACCTTC
CDR3 protein: CASSVGSGVSGYTF

V gene: TRBV5-8
J gene: TRBJ1-5
D gene: .
clone size: .
CDR3 DNA: TGTGCCAGCAGCTTGGTGGCAGCGAATCAGCCCCAGCATTTT
CDR3 protein: CASSLVAANQPQHF

V gene: TRBV4-2
J gene: TRBJ2-3
D gene: TRBD1
clone size: .
CDR3 DNA: TGTGCCAGCAGCCAAGAAGGGACAGGTTACTTCGGGGGCACAGATACGCAGTATTTT
CDR3 protein: CASSQEGTGYFGGTDTQYF

V gene: TRBV10-3
J gene: TRBJ2-7
D gene: .
clone size: .
CDR3 DNA: TGTGCCATCAGTGAGAACTACGAGCAGTACTTC
CDR3 protein: CAISENYEQYF

V gene: TRBV7-3
J gene: TRBJ2-7
D gene: TRBD2
clone size: few
CDR3 DNA: TGTGCCAGCAGTGCGACTAGCGGATCCTCCTACGAGCAGTACTTC
CDR3 protein: CASSATSGSSYEQYF

V gene: TRBV27
J gene: TRBJ2-7
D gene: TRBD1
clone size: .
CDR3 DNA: TGTGCCAGCAGTTTAGAGGGGGCTTACGAGCAGTACTTC
CDR3 protein: CASSLEGAYEQYF

V gene: TRBV5-8
J gene: TRBJ2-5
D gene: TRBD2
clone size: few
CDR3 DNA: TGTGCCAGCAGAATGCGGGGGAGAGAGACCCAGTACTTC
CDR3 protein: CASRMRGRETQYF

V gene: TRBV5-6
J gene: TRBJ1-2
D gene: TRBD1
clone size: few
CDR3 DNA: TGTGCCAGCCATAAACAGGGGGTGGATGGCTACACCTTC
CDR3 protein: CASHKQGVDGYTF

V gene: TRBV7-9
J gene: TRBJ1-2
D gene: .
clone size: .
CDR3 DNA: TGTGCCAGCAGCTTAGCCTGGTTTTATGGCTACACCTTC
CDR3 protein: CASSLAWFYGYTF

V gene: TRBV5-1
J gene: TRBJ2-7
D gene: .
clone size: .
CDR3 DNA: TGCGCCAGCACTGGGGGAGGATACGAGCAGTACTTC
CDR3 protein: CASTGGGYEQYF